A single sample is the source of the 11 T cell receptor beta chains below, sequenced in a study of blood T cell repertoires in COVID-19. TCRdb keeps only in-frame clones here, not all; method: immunoSEQ multiplex PCR. The table records roughly 260,000 clones, approximately 90% of them present only once. Sequencing input: peripheral blood. These receptors were taken from a woman aged 35 to 49 with acute or convalescent COVID-19.

The V gene is TRBV6-5, the J gene TRBJ2-7, with 8 bases that match TRBD1. After removal of 5 bases from V and 1 base from J, the junction contained 7 bases not matched to a gene. CDR3 length: 15 amino acids. Germline lookup yields CDR1 MNHEY and CDR2 SVGAGI. The CDR3 region is CASSLGTGPSYEQYV. In DNA form, the CDR3 reads TGTGCCAGCAGTCTGGGGACAGGCCCGTCCTACGAGCAGTACGTC.

The DNA for the CDR3 is TGCAGCGTTGCCGGGACAGGGGGGATCCAAGAGACCCAGTACTTC. Residues: CSVAGTGGIQETQYF. V usage is TRBV29-1 and J usage is TRBJ2-5; TRBD1 aligns across 11 bases. This CDR3 spans 15 amino acids. CDR1 and CDR2 from the germline V gene are SQVTM and ANQGSEA. V lost 4 bases and J lost 1; bases outside the gene matches: 5.

The gene calls are TRBV2 and TRBJ1-1; D perhaps matches TRBD1 (6 bases). Germline-derived CDR1 and CDR2 are SNHLY and FYNNEI. The CDR3 runs 12 residues. Trimming left V 6 bases short and J 5 bases short, with 10 bases between. CDR3 loop: CASRAGDTEAFF. CDR3 bases: TGTGCCAGCAGGGCAGGGGATACTGAAGCTTTCTTT.

V gene TRBV12-3 or TRBV12-4 combines with J gene TRBJ1-2; 7 positions match TRBD1. V lost 5 bases to trimming and J lost 4 bases; unmatched junction nucleotides: 4. The CDR3 extends over 13 amino acids. The CDR3: CASSRGQLYGYTF. CDR3 DNA sequence: TGTGCCAGCAGTAGGGGACAGCTCTATGGCTACACCTTC.

The chain links TRBV30 to TRBJ2-1; TRBD2 matches 8 bases. Germline trimming cut 2 bases from V and 13 bases from J; bases unmatched to any gene: 13. This CDR3 contains 14 residues. CDR1 and CDR2 (germline): GTSNPN, SVGIG (reference sequence). CDR3 DNA: TGTGCCTGGAGTTTTTCCTTAACTAGCGGCCCCCAGTTCTTC. This gives the protein CAWSFSLTSGPQFF.

This rearrangement joins TRBV4-1 to TRBJ2-3; no clear D. V lost 0 bases and J 9 bases, leaving 13 bases between the germline ends. This CDR3 contains 14 residues. The germline CDR1 and CDR2 sequences are MGHRA and YSYEKL. Written as DNA, the CDR3 is TGCGCCAGCAGCCAAGATTTGTTTGCGAGGACGCAGTATTTT. Encoded protein: CASSQDLFARTQYF.

The chain combines TRBV29-1 with TRBJ2-3; TRBD2 agrees at 9 bases. CDR1 is SQVTM, CDR2 ANQGSEA, per germline. The CDR3 extends over 12 amino acids. Trimming at V came to 8 bases and at J to 3 bases, leaving 3 bases not matched to a gene. This CDR3 is CSSGGRTDTQYF. CDR3 DNA: TGCAGCAGCGGGGGGAGGACAGATACGCAGTATTTT.

V gene TRBV5-4 combines with J gene TRBJ1-2; possibly TRBD1 for D (6 bases). CDR1 is SGHNT and CDR2 is YYREEE in the germline V gene (reference sequence). The CDR3 runs 16 residues. V was shortened by 4 bases and J by 7 bases, with 23 bases between the two germline ends. The CDR3 sequence: CASSLPGGGGRGGYTF. The CDR3 DNA reads TGTGCCAGCAGCCTCCCGGGAGGAGGGGGGCGAGGTGGCTACACCTTC.

The V gene is TRBV29-1, the J gene TRBJ1-2; 8 nucleotides align to TRBD1. With V trimmed by 5 bases and J by 6 bases, 8 bases remained unmatched. From germline, CDR1 is SQVTM and CDR2 ANQGSEA. The CDR3 is 13 amino acids. CDR3 DNA sequence: TGCAGCGTTCTGGACAGGGTATTTGATGGCTACACCTTC. Its translation: CSVLDRVFDGYTF.

The chain recombines TRBV27 with TRBJ1-2, with a tentative D call TRBD1 (6 bases). Trimming took 5 bases from V and 6 from J, leaving 13 bases between them. There are 13 residues in the CDR3. Germline V CDR1 and CDR2: MNHEY, SMNVEV (reference sequence). CDR3 sequence: CASSQTTGNGYTF. In DNA, the CDR3 is TGTGCCAGCAGTCAGACCACAGGGAATGGCTACACCTTC.

The chain is built from TRBV9 and TRBJ1-2, with a weak D call TRBD1 (5 bases). Germline assignment: CDR1 SGDLS and CDR2 YYNGEE. Between the trimmed V and J ends, which lost 4 bases and 6 bases, there was a span of 19 bases. CDR3 length equals 15 residues. DNA of the CDR3: TGTGCCAGCAGCATATTCTCGGGGGTGAGCCATGGCTACACCTTC. Its protein is CASSIFSGVSHGYTF.